The clone carrying this TCR beta chain was counted between two and nine times. Its antigen remains unknown. The junction departs from the called germline gene at one end, perhaps through a read error. This sample is drawn from a study of pediatric ulcerative colitis. The CDR3 consists of 16 residues. Germline lookup yields CDR1 LNHNV and CDR2 YYDKDF (reference sequence). Study findings and constraints: In rectum, acute severe colitis had expanded clones and less diversity. This repertoire reflects total lymphocytes rather than subpopulations like regulatory T cells. No controls had the two rectal clonotypes shared by ulcerative colitis patients.

The protocol was immunoSEQ multiplex PCR, while the TCRdb copy is restricted to in-frame clones and leaves out a portion. The table lists around 68,000 clones, 77% of them singletons. The origin of this receptor is a boy younger than 18 with moderate ulcerative colitis. The sequencing input was blood. The rearrangement joins TRBV15 to TRBJ1-2; 7 bases are shared with TRBD1. The CDR3 DNA sequence: TGTGCCACCAGCGCTATAGTGAAGGGGGCTAAGTATGGCTACACCTTC. It yields the protein CATSAIVKGAKYGYTF. Full variable domain (rest looked up from reference TRBV15 and TRBJ1-2): DAMVIQNPRYQVTQFGKPVTLSCSQTLNHNVMYWYQQKSSQAPKLLFHYYDKDFNNEADTPDNFQSRRPNTSFCFLDIRSPGLGDTAMYLCATSAIVKGAKYGYTFGSGTRLTVV.